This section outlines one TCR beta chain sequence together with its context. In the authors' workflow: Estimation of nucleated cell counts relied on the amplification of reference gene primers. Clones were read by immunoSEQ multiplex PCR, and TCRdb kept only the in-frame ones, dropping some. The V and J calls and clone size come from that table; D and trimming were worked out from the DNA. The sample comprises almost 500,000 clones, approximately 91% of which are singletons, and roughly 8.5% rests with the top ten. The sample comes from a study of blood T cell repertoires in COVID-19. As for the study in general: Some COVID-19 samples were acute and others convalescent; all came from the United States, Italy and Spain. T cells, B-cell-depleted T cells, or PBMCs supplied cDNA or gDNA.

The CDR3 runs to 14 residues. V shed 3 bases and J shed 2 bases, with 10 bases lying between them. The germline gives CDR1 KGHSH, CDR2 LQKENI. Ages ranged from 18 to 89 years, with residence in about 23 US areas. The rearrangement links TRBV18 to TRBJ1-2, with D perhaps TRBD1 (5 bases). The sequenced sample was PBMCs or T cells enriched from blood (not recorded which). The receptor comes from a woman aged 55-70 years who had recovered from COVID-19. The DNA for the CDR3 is TGTGCCAGCTCACCGCAGGAGGGGAACTATGGCTACACCTTC. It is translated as CASSPQEGNYGYTF.